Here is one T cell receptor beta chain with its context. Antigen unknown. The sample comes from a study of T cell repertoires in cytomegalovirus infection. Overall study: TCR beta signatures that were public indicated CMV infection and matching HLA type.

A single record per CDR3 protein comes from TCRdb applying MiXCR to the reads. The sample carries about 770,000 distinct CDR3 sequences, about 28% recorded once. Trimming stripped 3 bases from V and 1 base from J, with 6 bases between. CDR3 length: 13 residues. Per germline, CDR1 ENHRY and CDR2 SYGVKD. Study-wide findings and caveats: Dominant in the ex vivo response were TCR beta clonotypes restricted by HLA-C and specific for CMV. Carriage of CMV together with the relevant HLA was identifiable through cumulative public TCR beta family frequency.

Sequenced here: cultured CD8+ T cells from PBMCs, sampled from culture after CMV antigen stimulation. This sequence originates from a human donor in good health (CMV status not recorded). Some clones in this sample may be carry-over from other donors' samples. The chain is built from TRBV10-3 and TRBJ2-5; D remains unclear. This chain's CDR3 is CAISDQGQETQYF. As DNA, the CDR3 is TGTGCCATCAGTGATCAAGGCCAAGAGACCCAGTACTTC.